The rows below give T cell receptor beta chains drawn from one sample of a study of PD-L1 blockade in urothelial cancer. Libraries were prepared by immunoSEQ multiplex PCR; TCRdb keeps only in-frame clonotypes and omits some of them. Of under 50,000 clones in the sample, about 88% are singletons; the top ten hold roughly 24%. Sequencing used PBMCs, obtained around atezolizumab (anti-PD-L1) treatment. The receptors here all came from a man aged 55 to 70 with urothelial cancer. CDR3s leave out the opening cysteine and the closing phenylalanine or tryptophan.

j_gene,v_gene,CDR3aa
TRBJ2-2,TRBV30,AWKLQGTNTGELF
TRBJ2-2,TRBV27,ASRGQGNTGELF
TRBJ1-2,TRBV18,ASSPSTNYGYT
TRBJ1-3,TRBV6-5,ASSYIRAPGNTIY
TRBJ1-1,TRBV30,AWSAKNTEAF
TRBJ2-5,TRBV5-4,ASSTGTGRETQY
TRBJ2-4,TRBV7-8,ASSLVGSRGTKNIQY
TRBJ1-2,TRBV2,ASRMSGARGGYT
TRBJ1-2,TRBV4-2,ASSQDPGTGRSSGYT
TRBJ2-3,TRBV25-1,ASSEWWQGKGSLDTQY
TRBJ1-2,TRBV29-1,SVDLGNRGLGYGYT
TRBJ2-1,TRBV19,ASSTGLAGVYDEQF
TRBJ2-7,TRBV2,ATEQGIDLGQY
TRBJ2-3,TRBV7-2,ASSSKLAGGGDTQY
TRBJ2-1,TRBV18,ASSPTTLGDEQF
TRBJ2-7,TRBV5-1,ASSPHADRALGTSSYEQY
TRBJ2-1,TRBV6-1,ASSEGGGLAGGRWNEQF
TRBJ2-3,TRBV7-8,ASSLAVLAGATDTQY
TRBJ1-4,TRBV6-1,ASSGPRDTEKLF
TRBJ1-1,TRBV19,ASSPRQNTEAF
TRBJ1-1,TRBV19,ASSKGGNTEAF
TRBJ1-2,TRBV5-4,ASSLETGTGYT
TRBJ2-1,TRBV27,ASSLDRSSYNEQF
TRBJ2-1,TRBV13,ASSLGRGFGEQF
TRBJ1-1,TRBV5-1,ASSLSEGNTEAF
TRBJ2-4,TRBV4-1,ASSQDSIAGQTVAKNIQY
TRBJ2-3,TRBV11-2,ASSLRIGLNTDSQY
TRBJ2-1,TRBV9,ASSVGSGQAEQF
TRBJ2-3,TRBV5-1,ASGGQGGSSTDTQY
TRBJ2-2,TRBV18,ASSPPGRPTGELF
TRBJ1-3,TRBV28,ASSSTVGQPSR
TRBJ2-1,TRBV29-1,SVDRAGTYNEQF
TRBJ2-7,TRBV4-3,ASSQGQGLSYEQY
TRBJ2-7,TRBV15,ATSRDPGASSYEQY
TRBJ2-3,TRBV6-5,ASRDSTSTDTQY